One TCR beta chain is described in this entry. Deletions cut 5 bases from V and 4 bases from J, with 18 bases between. Germline V gene data show CDR1 as SGDLS and CDR2 as YYNGEE. CDR3 length equals 15 residues. The sample comes from a study of blood T cell repertoires in COVID-19. For the study at large: Acute-phase and convalescent COVID-19 samples originated in the United States, Italy and Spain. Nucleic acid was either cDNA or gDNA, and it came from T cells, B-cell-depleted T cells, or PBMCs.

In the study's own analysis: For nucleated cells, counts were estimated from reference gene primer amplification. Assay: immunoSEQ multiplex PCR; the TCRdb copy retains only in-frame clones and omits some. The DNA was the basis for D and trimming; V, J and clone size are from that table. Of 75,000 to 100,000 clones in the sample, about nine tenths were seen once. The clonotype was recovered from a woman of 80 years or more with acute or convalescent COVID-19. The chain employs TRBV9 and TRBJ1-1; a weak D match, TRBD1 (5 bases). Sequencing used peripheral blood. CDR3 sequence reads: CASSFQGERSTEAFF. CDR3 nucleotide sequence: TGTGCCAGCAGTTTCCAGGGTGAGAGGAGCACTGAAGCTTTCTTT.